The rows below give T cell receptor beta chains drawn from one sample of a study of Ad26.COV2.S vaccination and SARS-CoV-2 variants. Sequenced by immunoSEQ multiplex PCR; TCRdb stores in-frame clones only, minus some. The table has about 370,000 clones, around 91% seen once. The sequenced sample was peripheral blood, obtained in a trial of Ad26.COV2.S vaccine versus placebo. Receptors were obtained from a person aged 18-60 years who received the Ad26.COV2.S COVID-19 vaccine or a placebo. Both conserved end residues are part of each CDR3. The D gene is left open where the match is weak. Clone size is shown for a subset of rows, as once, few, many or a class of expanded clone.

v_call,clone_size,j_call,d_call,cdr3_aa,cdr3_nt
TRBV10-2,NA,TRBJ1-4,NA,CATWDLAEKLFF,TGCGCCACCTGGGATCTCGCTGAAAAACTGTTTTTT
TRBV7-2,NA,TRBJ2-7,NA,CASSLSAGTYEQYF,TGTGCCAGCAGCTTAAGTGCCGGTACCTACGAGCAGTACTTC
TRBV29-1,NA,TRBJ2-7,NA,CSVELQESYEQYF,TGCAGCGTTGAGCTTCAAGAGTCCTACGAGCAGTACTTC
TRBV5-4,once,TRBJ1-2,NA,CASSLGGAYGYTF,TGTGCCAGCAGCTTGGGGGGGGCCTATGGCTACACCTTC
TRBV9,once,TRBJ2-7,TRBD2,CASSVAPGGRIYEQYF,TGTGCCAGCAGCGTGGCCCCCGGGGGGAGAATTTACGAGCAGTACTTC
TRBV6-2/TRBV6-3,NA,TRBJ2-3,NA,CASSSITDTQYF,TGTGCCAGCAGTTCCATCACAGATACGCAGTATTTT
TRBV6-1,NA,TRBJ1-6,NA,CASSEEISSPLHF,TGTGCCAGCAGTGAAGAGATAAGTTCACCCCTCCACTTT
TRBV5-1,NA,TRBJ2-7,TRBD2,CASSLSGSGAYEQYF,TGCGCCAGCAGTCTAAGCGGGAGCGGAGCCTACGAGCAGTACTTC
TRBV30,NA,TRBJ1-1,NA,CAWSEYAVEAFF,TGTGCCTGGAGTGAGTACGCGGTAGAAGCTTTCTTT
TRBV9,NA,TRBJ1-3,NA,CASSPRLGPSSGNTIYF,TGTGCCAGCAGCCCCCGTCTGGGACCGAGCTCTGGAAACACCATATATTTT
TRBV30,NA,TRBJ1-1,NA,CAWSLTANTEAFF,TGTGCCTGGAGTCTGACAGCGAACACTGAAGCTTTCTTT
TRBV7-8,NA,TRBJ2-1,NA,CASEPVPGEQFF,TGTGCCAGCGAGCCAGTTCCCGGGGAGCAGTTCTTC
TRBV9,once,TRBJ2-7,NA,CASSVGLVAARGYEQYF,TGTGCCAGCAGCGTAGGGCTGGTCGCGGCCAGAGGATACGAGCAGTACTTC
TRBV7-9,NA,TRBJ2-1,TRBD1,CASSLGQGVNEQFF,TGTGCCAGCAGCTTAGGACAGGGGGTGAATGAGCAGTTCTTC
TRBV7-6,NA,TRBJ2-1,NA,CASSLQDLPEQFF,TGTGCCAGCAGCTTGCAGGACCTCCCTGAGCAGTTCTTC
TRBV18,NA,TRBJ1-4,TRBD1,CASSPLAGGTEKLFF,TGTGCCAGCTCACCACTGGCAGGGGGCACTGAAAAACTGTTTTTT
TRBV3-1/TRBV3-2,once,TRBJ2-2,TRBD1,CASRPQTGAGELFF,TGTGCCAGCAGGCCACAGACAGGGGCCGGGGAGCTGTTTTTT
TRBV7-2,NA,TRBJ1-5,TRBD1,CASSLDRGKQPQHF,TGTGCCAGCAGCTTGGACAGGGGGAAACAGCCCCAGCATTTT
TRBV28,NA,TRBJ1-2,NA,CASSLGHPSNYGYTF,TGTGCCAGCAGTTTGGGACACCCGTCTAACTATGGCTACACCTTC
TRBV14,few,TRBJ2-7,NA,CASSQTHYEQYF,TGTGCCAGCAGCCAGACGCACTACGAGCAGTACTTC
TRBV10-2,NA,TRBJ2-7,TRBD1,CASSLGQASYEQYF,TGCGCCAGCAGCTTGGGACAGGCTTCCTACGAGCAGTACTTC
TRBV7-9,NA,TRBJ1-4,TRBD1,CASSLATGVGEKLFF,TGTGCCAGCAGCTTAGCGACAGGGGTGGGAGAAAAACTGTTTTTT
TRBV2,NA,TRBJ2-1,NA,CASSKGQGGYNEQFF,TGTGCCAGCAGTAAGGGGCAGGGGGGCTACAATGAGCAGTTCTTC
TRBV11-2,NA,TRBJ2-1,TRBD1,CASSPGTGPYNEQFF,TGTGCCAGCAGCCCCGGGACAGGCCCCTACAATGAGCAGTTCTTC
TRBV11-2,NA,TRBJ2-4,TRBD2,CASSFRPGLAGTKNIQYF,TGTGCCAGCAGCTTTCGCCCGGGACTAGCGGGAACCAAAAACATTCAGTACTTC
TRBV29-1,NA,TRBJ2-5,TRBD2,CSLGQGTVAGGETQYF,TGCAGCCTTGGGCAGGGGACAGTAGCGGGAGGGGAGACCCAGTACTTC
TRBV24-1,NA,TRBJ2-1,NA,CATSEAGSSYNEQFF,TGTGCCACCAGTGAGGCGGGGAGCTCCTACAATGAGCAGTTCTTC
TRBV24-1,NA,TRBJ1-2,NA,CATSAEGSPYGYTF,TGTGCCACCAGCGCCGAGGGCAGCCCCTATGGCTACACCTTC
TRBV2,NA,TRBJ2-7,NA,CASSAAYEQYF,TGTGCCAGCAGTGCCGCCTACGAGCAGTACTTC
TRBV11-3,NA,TRBJ2-2,NA,CASSFSGLRHHGYTGELFF,TGTGCCAGCAGCTTCTCCGGCCTAAGACACCACGGATACACCGGGGAGCTGTTTTTT
TRBV7-2,NA,TRBJ2-7,NA,CASSLAPGRNYEQYF,TGTGCCAGCAGCTTAGCTCCGGGACGAAACTACGAGCAGTACTTC
TRBV7-6,NA,TRBJ2-7,NA,CASSLFRDPTSEQYF,TGTGCCAGCAGCTTATTTCGGGACCCAACCTCCGAGCAGTACTTC
TRBV18,NA,TRBJ2-5,NA,CASSLKQETQYF,TGTGCCAGCTCACTAAAACAGGAGACCCAGTACTTC
TRBV6-7,NA,TRBJ1-6,NA,CASSYAPEWGRRSYNSPLHF,TGTGCCAGCAGTTACGCCCCGGAGTGGGGAAGGAGGTCCTATAATTCACCCCTCCACTTT
TRBV4-1,NA,TRBJ2-1,TRBD2,CASSQVGLAGVQFF,TGCGCCAGCAGCCAAGTTGGACTAGCGGGAGTGCAGTTCTTC
TRBV29-1,few,TRBJ1-5,TRBD1,CSVGQGRQPQHF,TGCAGCGTGGGACAGGGACGTCAGCCCCAGCATTTT